This T cell receptor beta chain is from a study of cytomegalovirus exposure and HLA in healthy donors. PCR used 60 Vbeta primers and 13 Jbeta primers. Profiled with immunoSEQ multiplex PCR; TCRdb holds only in-frame clones, not every one. The listing records about 200,000 clones. The receptor was isolated from a girl aged 2-10 years in good health and CMV-seropositive. The material sequenced was PBMCs.

The CDR3: CASSPRRTSGRVGSYEQYF. The CDR3 bases are TGTGCCAGCAGCCCACGGCGGACTAGCGGGAGGGTAGGCTCCTACGAGCAGTACTTC. V gene TRBV27 combines with J gene TRBJ2-7; 15 bases are a match to TRBD2. Per the germline V gene, CDR1 is MNHEY and CDR2 is SMNVEV (reference sequence). V lost 6 bases and J lost 0; bases outside the gene matches: 12. The CDR3 has 19 amino acids.